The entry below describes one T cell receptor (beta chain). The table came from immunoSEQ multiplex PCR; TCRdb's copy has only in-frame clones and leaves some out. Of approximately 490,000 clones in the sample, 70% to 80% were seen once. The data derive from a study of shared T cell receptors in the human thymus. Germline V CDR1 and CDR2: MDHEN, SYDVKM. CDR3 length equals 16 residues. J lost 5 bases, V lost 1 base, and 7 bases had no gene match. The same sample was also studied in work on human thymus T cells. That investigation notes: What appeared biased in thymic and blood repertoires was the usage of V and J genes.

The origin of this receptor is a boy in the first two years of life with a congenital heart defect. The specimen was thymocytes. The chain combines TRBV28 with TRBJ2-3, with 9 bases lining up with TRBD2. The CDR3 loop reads CASSLSEREDVDTQYF. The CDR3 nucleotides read TGTGCCAGCAGTTTATCTGAGCGGGAGGACGTAGATACGCAGTATTTT. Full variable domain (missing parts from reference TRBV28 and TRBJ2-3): DVKVTQSSRYLVKRTGEKVFLECVQDMDHENMFWYRQDPGLGLRLIYFSYDVKMKEKGDIPEGYSVSREKKERFSLILESASTNQTSMYLCASSLSEREDVDTQYFGPGTRLTVL.